This passage covers 5 T cell receptor beta chains from one sample sequenced in a study of vaccination and CD4 T cells after COVID-19. The treatment denotes: roughly ten-day PBMC culture with coronavirus spike peptide pools or control peptides (ViraFEST assay). With the Oncomine TCR Beta short-read assay, DNA from cultured CD4+ T cells was sequenced. In TCRdb, the PCR reads were re-called with MiXCR into one record per CDR3 protein. The sample carries about 16,000 distinct CDR3 sequences, approximately 70% recorded once. Their target antigens are unknown. The specimen sequenced was CD4+ T cells from blood, cultured in vitro. The receptors derive from a human donor who had recovered from COVID-19.

This clonotype was found once. The V and J genes are TRBV15 and TRBJ1-5; D remains unclear. The germline CDR1 and CDR2 sequences are LNHNV and YYDKDF (reference sequence). Deletions cut 1 base from V and 0 bases from J, with 10 bases between. This CDR3 contains 16 residues. The CDR3 DNA follows: TGTGCCACCAGCAGAGGCCGGAGTCCTAGCAATCAGCCCCAGCATTTT. Amino acid sequence: CATSRGRSPSNQPQHF.

This clonotype was counted between two and nine times. The chain recombines TRBV20-1 with TRBJ2-7; tentative D call: TRBD2 (5 bases). CDR3 length equals 13 residues. Germline V gives CDR1 DFQATT, CDR2 SNEGSKA (reference sequence). The V gene lost 6 bases and the J gene lost 3 bases, with 15 bases spanning the gap. CDR3 sequence (DNA): TGCAGTGCGTCCTCCGGGATCATCTACGAGCAGTACTTC. Translation gives CSASSGIIYEQYF.

The CDR3 DNA sequence: TGTGCCAGCAGCTTAGGGGGGGCAGGTGGAAACACCATATATTTT. Translated, it gives CASSLGGAGGNTIYF. This chain joins TRBV7-2 and TRBJ1-3, with a tentative D call TRBD1 (6 bases). CDR1 is SGHTA and CDR2 is FQGNSA in the germline V gene. V was trimmed by 1 base and J by 3 bases, leaving 10 bases between them. CDR3 length: 15 residues.

This clonotype was observed a single time. V and J are TRBV12-3 or TRBV12-4 and TRBJ1-2, with D perhaps TRBD1 (5 bases). This CDR3 has 12 amino acids. The V end was cut by 5 bases, the J end by 4 bases, with 8 bases between. The CDR3 spells CASSAGTYGYTF. The CDR3 nucleotides read TGTGCCAGCAGTGCCGGGACCTATGGCTACACCTTC.

In its sample, this clonotype was seen a few times. This chain uses TRBV27 with TRBJ2-4; the match to TRBD2 covers 8 bases. After removal of 2 bases from V and 9 bases from J, the junction contained 9 bases not matched to a gene. The CDR3 extends over 15 amino acids. CDR1 and CDR2 (germline): MNHEY, SMNVEV (reference sequence). CDR3 in amino acids: CASSLAGGGWGIQYF. In nucleotides, the CDR3 is TGTGCCAGCAGTTTAGCGGGAGGAGGTTGGGGCATTCAGTACTTC.